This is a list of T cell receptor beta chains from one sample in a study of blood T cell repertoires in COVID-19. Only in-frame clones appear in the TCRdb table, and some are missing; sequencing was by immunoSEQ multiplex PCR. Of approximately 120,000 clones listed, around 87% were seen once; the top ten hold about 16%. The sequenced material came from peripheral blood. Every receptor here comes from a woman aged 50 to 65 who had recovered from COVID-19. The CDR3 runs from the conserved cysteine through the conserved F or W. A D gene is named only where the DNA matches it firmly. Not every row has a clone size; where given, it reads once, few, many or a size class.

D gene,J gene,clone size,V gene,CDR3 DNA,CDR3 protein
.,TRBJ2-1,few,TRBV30,TGTGCCTGGAGTGTCGGGGGAACCTACAATGAGCAGTTCTTC,CAWSVGGTYNEQFF
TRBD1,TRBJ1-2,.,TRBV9,TGTGCCAGCAGCGGAAGGACAGGGAACTATGGCTACACCTTC,CASSGRTGNYGYTF
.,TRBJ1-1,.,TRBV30,TGTGCCTGGAGTGTCTACAGGGAAGGGACTGAAGCTTTCTTT,CAWSVYREGTEAFF
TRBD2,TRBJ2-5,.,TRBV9,TGTGCCAGCAGCGTGGGGACTAGCGGGCAGAAGACCCAGTACTTC,CASSVGTSGQKTQYF
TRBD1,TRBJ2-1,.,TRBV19,TGTGCCAGTAGTGGGGGACAGACCTACAATGAGCAGTTCTTC,CASSGGQTYNEQFF
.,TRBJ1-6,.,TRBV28,TGTGCCAGCATTCCGGGGGACTATAATTCACCCCTCCACTTT,CASIPGDYNSPLHF
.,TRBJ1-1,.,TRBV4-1,TGCGCCAGCAGCCAAGGGTCGGGACAAGCTGAAGCTTTCTTT,CASSQGSGQAEAFF
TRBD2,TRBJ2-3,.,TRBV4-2,TGTGCCAGCAGCCAAACTAGCGGGGGGGGAACAGATACGCAGTATTTT,CASSQTSGGGTDTQYF
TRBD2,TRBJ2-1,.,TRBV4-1,TGCGCCAGCAGCGGTAGCGGGATCGGTTACAATGAGCAGTTCTTC,CASSGSGIGYNEQFF
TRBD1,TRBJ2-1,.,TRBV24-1,TGTGCCACCAGTGATTTGCGGGGACAGAGTCCCCCCGAGCAGTTCTTC,CATSDLRGQSPPEQFF
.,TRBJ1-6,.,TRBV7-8,TGTGCCAGCAGCCCTTCCCGTAATTCACCCCTCCACTTT,CASSPSRNSPLHF
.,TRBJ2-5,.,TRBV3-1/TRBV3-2,TGTGCCAGCAGCCCGGACACCCAAAGTCGGGTGACCCAGTACTTC,CASSPDTQSRVTQYF
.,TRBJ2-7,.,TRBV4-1,TGCGCCAGCAGCCAAGTCTTCCCACGCAAATCACCGACTCACGAGCAGTACTTC,CASSQVFPRKSPTHEQYF
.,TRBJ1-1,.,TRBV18,TGTGCCAGCTCACTTTTAGTTGGCCAGGGTGGGATAATTTCCTCTTTT,CASSLLVGQGGIISSF
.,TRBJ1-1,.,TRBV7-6,TGTGCCAGCAGCTTGGTGCTTGGGAGGGGACGTGAAGCTTTCTTT,CASSLVLGRGREAFF
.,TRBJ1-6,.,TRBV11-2,TGTGCCAGCAGCTTATCTGGCCAGGGTGTAAATTCACCCCTCCACTTT,CASSLSGQGVNSPLHF
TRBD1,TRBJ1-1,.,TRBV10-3,TGTGCCATCAGCGGGACAGGGTTTTCCACTGAAGCTTTCTTT,CAISGTGFSTEAFF
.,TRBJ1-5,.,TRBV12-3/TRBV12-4,TGTGCCAGCAGTTACAGCGGGCAGCCCCAGCATTTT,CASSYSGQPQHF
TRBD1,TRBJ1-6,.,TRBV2,TGTGCCAGCAGCGCCGAGGGGGCGGATTCACCCCTCCACTTT,CASSAEGADSPLHF
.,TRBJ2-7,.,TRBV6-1,TGTGCCAGCAGTGAAGGCGGCAGCCCCTACGAGCAGTACTTC,CASSEGGSPYEQYF
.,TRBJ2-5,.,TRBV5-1,TGCGCCAGCAGCCCCGGAGGGCTGGGTGAGACCCAGTACTTC,CASSPGGLGETQYF
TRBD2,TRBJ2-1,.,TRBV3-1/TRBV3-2,TGTGCCAGCAGATTTGGGACTAACGAGCAGTTCTTC,CASRFGTNEQFF
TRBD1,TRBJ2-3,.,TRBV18,TGTGCCAGCTCACATCGGAGTAGTGGGACAGTACGCACAGATACGCAGTATTTT,CASSHRSSGTVRTDTQYF
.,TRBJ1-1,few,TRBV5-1,TGCGCCAGCAGCTCGACACACATGAACACTGAAGCTTTCTTT,CASSSTHMNTEAFF
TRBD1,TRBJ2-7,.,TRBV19,TGTGCCAGTAGTATCGGCAGGGGGTACGAGCAGTACTTC,CASSIGRGYEQYF
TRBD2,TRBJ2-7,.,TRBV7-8,TGTGCCAGCAGCTTGAGCGGGGGGGCCCCCTACGAGCAGTACTTC,CASSLSGGAPYEQYF